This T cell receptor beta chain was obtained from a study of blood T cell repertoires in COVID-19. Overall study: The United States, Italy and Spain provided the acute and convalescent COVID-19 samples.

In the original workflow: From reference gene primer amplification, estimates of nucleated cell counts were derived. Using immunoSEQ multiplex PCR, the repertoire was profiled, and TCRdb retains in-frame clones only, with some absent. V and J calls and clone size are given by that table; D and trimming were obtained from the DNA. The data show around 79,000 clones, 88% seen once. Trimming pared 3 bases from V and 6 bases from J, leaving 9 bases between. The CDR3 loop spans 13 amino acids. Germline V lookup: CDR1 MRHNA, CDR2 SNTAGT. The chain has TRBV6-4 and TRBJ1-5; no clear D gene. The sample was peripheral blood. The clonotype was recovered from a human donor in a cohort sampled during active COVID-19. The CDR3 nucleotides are TGTGCCAGCAGTGAGAGGGCTTTTCAGCCCCAGCATTTT. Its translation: CASSERAFQPQHF.